Listed here are 25 T cell receptor beta chains from one sample, sequenced in a study of blood T cell repertoires in COVID-19. Only in-frame clones appear in the TCRdb table, and some are missing; sequencing was by immunoSEQ multiplex PCR. Of 50,000 to 75,000 clones listed, around 70% are singletons. The specimen sequenced was peripheral blood. The receptors shown here come from a woman between 50 and 59 years old with active or convalescent COVID-19.

V gene TRBV18 combines with J gene TRBJ2-2; 11 bases are shared with TRBD2. V shed 2 bases and J 4 bases; nucleotides not matched to a gene: 0. The CDR3 runs 15 residues. Per the germline V gene, CDR1 is KGHSH and CDR2 is LQKENI. This chain's CDR3 is CASSPGLAGTGELFF. For the CDR3, the DNA is TGTGCCAGCTCACCAGGACTAGCGGGCACCGGGGAGCTGTTTTTT.

This clone appeared a few times. The chain is built from TRBV5-4 and TRBJ2-7; 9 positions match TRBD1. The CDR3 has 14 amino acids. Trimming took 2 bases from V and 7 from J; bases not matched to a gene: 7. CDR1 and CDR2 (germline): SGHNT, YYREEE (reference sequence). The chain's CDR3 is CASSLGGTGREQYF. DNA for the CDR3: TGTGCCAGCAGCTTAGGAGGGACAGGGCGGGAGCAGTACTTC. Full variable domain (missing parts from reference TRBV5-4 and TRBJ2-7): ETGVTQSPTHLIKTRGQQVTLRCSSQSGHNTVSWYQQALGQGPQFIFQYYREEENGRGNFPPRFSGLQFPNYSSELNVNALELDDSALYLCASSLGGTGREQYFGPGTRLTVT.

The genes are TRBV2 and TRBJ2-3, with 10 nucleotides matching TRBD2. CDR1 and CDR2 from the germline V gene are SNHLY and FYNNEI. The junction had 8 bases not matched to a gene; V was cut back by 4 bases and J by 7 bases. The CDR3 has 15 residues. CDR3 in DNA: TGTGCCAGCAGTGTTGGCAGCGGGAGGGGGAATACGCAGTATTTT. Protein sequence: CASSVGSGRGNTQYF.

The chain uses TRBV24-1 and TRBJ2-1; 9 bases match TRBD1. The ends lost 10 bases at V and 8 bases at J; junction bases unmatched: 11. This CDR3 has 14 residues. Per the germline V gene, CDR1 is KGHDR and CDR2 is SFDVKD. DNA of the CDR3: TGTGCCACTGGGTTGGGACAGGGAGTCGATGAGCAGTTCTTC. Its protein product is CATGLGQGVDEQFF.

V and J are TRBV30 and TRBJ2-5; the match to TRBD2 covers 7 bases. The CDR3 consists of 14 residues. J gave up 4 bases and V 0 bases, and 5 bases lay outside the gene matches. Germline CDR1 GTSNPN, CDR2 SVGIG (reference sequence). CDR3 coding DNA: TGTGCCTGGAGTGTGGGAGGGCCTACAGAGACCCAGTACTTC. It specifies CAWSVGGPTETQYF.

The chain carries TRBV9 and TRBJ2-5; tentatively, D is TRBD2 (6 bases). The CDR3 spans 14 residues. Trimming shortened V by 0 bases and J by 5 bases, and 11 bases separated the two germline ends. CDR1 is SGDLS, CDR2 YYNGEE, per germline. The CDR3 protein is CASSVGAGWETQYF. Written as DNA, the CDR3 is TGTGCCAGCAGCGTAGGTGCGGGGTGGGAGACCCAGTACTTC.

This chain joins TRBV19 and TRBJ1-1; D perhaps matches TRBD1 (6 bases). The CDR3 is made up of 19 amino acids. Germline CDR1 reads LNHDA; CDR2 reads SQIVND (reference sequence). V lost 1 base, J lost 4 bases, and 25 bases lay in between. CDR3 loop: CASSIGGGRATPWGTEAFF. CDR3 DNA: TGTGCCAGTAGTATAGGGGGGGGCAGGGCCACCCCATGGGGCACTGAAGCTTTCTTT.

The chain combines TRBV19 with TRBJ2-7; 7 bases fit TRBD2. There are 15 residues in the CDR3. Germline trimming cut 3 bases from V and 7 bases from J; bases unmatched to any gene: 12. From germline, CDR1 is LNHDA and CDR2 SQIVND (reference sequence). The CDR3 is CASSIMGGGSTEQYF. DNA for the CDR3: TGTGCCAGTAGTATCATGGGGGGGGGATCTACTGAGCAGTACTTC.

As to this clone: The same CDR3 is also encoded by other DNA sequences in this sample. The J gene is TRBJ1-1, the V gene TRBV10-2; D not resolved. CDR3 length: 12 amino acids. The germline V gene has CDR1 WSHSY and CDR2 SAAADI. Deletions cut 2 bases from V and 4 bases from J, with 5 bases between. The CDR3 DNA reads as TGCGCCAGCAGTGAGCGGGGCACTGAAGCTTTCTTT. Its translation: CASSERGTEAFF.

The chain couples TRBV12-3 or TRBV12-4 to TRBJ1-2; D unresolved. Trimming took off 3 bases at V and 8 bases at J, with 13 bases between the two ends. The CDR3 spans 13 residues. The CDR3 reads CASSFNVLLGYTF. The DNA of the CDR3 is TGTGCCAGCAGTTTTAACGTCCTACTAGGCTACACCTTC.

This clone was observed a single time. The rearrangement uses TRBV9 and TRBJ2-7; the D gene is possibly TRBD2 (6 bases). V lost 4 bases and J 0 bases, leaving 14 bases between the germline ends. Per the germline V gene, CDR1 is SGDLS and CDR2 is YYNGEE. The CDR3 has 15 amino acids. CDR3 sequence: CASSPRGLGSYEQYF. The CDR3 coding sequence is TGTGCCAGCAGCCCGCGGGGCCTTGGCTCCTACGAGCAGTACTTC.

The chain's CDR3 is CASSPGSNEQFF. DNA of the CDR3: TGTGCCAGCTCACCAGGGAGTAATGAGCAGTTCTTC. The rearrangement uses TRBV18 and TRBJ2-1; possibly TRBD2 for D (5 bases). The CDR3 has 12 residues. The V end lost 2 bases, the J end lost 7 bases, and 6 bases lay between the germline ends. Germline loops: CDR1 KGHSH, CDR2 LQKENI.

The V and J genes are TRBV5-4 and TRBJ2-1, with 8 bases lining up with TRBD2. This CDR3 has 18 amino acids. Germline lookup yields CDR1 SGHNT and CDR2 YYREEE (reference sequence). The J segment lost 7 bases and the V segment lost 7 bases, leaving 22 bases of the junction unmatched. The CDR3 loop reads CASAEGVAGKMLENEQFF. The CDR3 DNA follows: TGTGCCAGCGCGGAGGGGGTAGCGGGAAAAATGTTAGAGAATGAGCAGTTCTTC.

This chain links TRBV7-9 with TRBJ2-1; 7 bases agree with TRBD2. This CDR3 has 15 amino acids. V dropped 4 bases and J dropped 5; count of bases not matched to a gene: 8. CDR1 is SEHNR, CDR2 FQNEAQ, per germline (reference sequence). CDR3 in DNA: TGTGCCAGCAGCTACCCAGCGGGACGAGACAATGAGCAGTTCTTC. Translation gives CASSYPAGRDNEQFF.

This clone has more than one count but fewer than ten. The rearrangement joins TRBV29-1 to TRBJ1-2; D is perhaps TRBD1 (5 bases). CDR1 is SQVTM, CDR2 ANQGSEA, per germline. V was cut by 6 bases and J by 4 bases, with 18 bases left in between. The CDR3 spans 14 residues. CDR3 residues: CSVARAGVSYGYTF. In DNA form, the CDR3 reads TGCAGCGTGGCCCGGGCGGGGGTCAGCTATGGCTACACCTTC.

The rearrangement uses TRBV5-1 and TRBJ2-1; a possible D gene is TRBD2 (5 bases). This CDR3 has 15 amino acids. CDR1 is SGHRS, CDR2 YFSETQ, per germline. V gave up 7 bases and J gave up 0 bases, with 14 bases separating them. The CDR3 nucleotides read TGCGCCAGCGTCCCTTGGACTGGCTCCTACAATGAGCAGTTCTTC. Its protein is CASVPWTGSYNEQFF.

This clone was seen more than once but under ten times. The J gene is TRBJ1-5, the V gene TRBV2; tentatively, D is TRBD1 (5 bases). The CDR3 contains 14 residues. Trimming cost V 1 base and J 11 bases, with 15 bases left between them. Germline V gene data show CDR1 as SNHLY and CDR2 as FYNNEI. Written as DNA, the CDR3 is TGTGCCAGCAGTGAAGGGGCAGGGTCCTGGTCCCAGCATTTT. It yields the protein CASSEGAGSWSQHF. Full variable domain (remainder filled in from reference TRBV2 and TRBJ1-5): EPEVTQTPSHQVTQMGQEVILRCVPISNHLYFYWYRQILGQKVEFLVSFYNNEISEKSEIFDDQFSVERPDGSNFTLKIRSTKLEDSAMYFCASSEGAGSWSQHFGDGTRLSIL.

The gene calls are TRBV19 and TRBJ1-2; 7 bases are a match to TRBD1. The CDR3 runs 17 residues. V shed 7 bases, J shed 0 bases, and the junction held 14 bases outside the gene matches. Germline CDR1 and CDR2: LNHDA and SQIVND (reference sequence). CDR3 bases: TGTGCCAGTACCGTGGACAGGCGCTTTTGGGCTAACTATGGCTACACCTTC. Encoded protein: CASTVDRRFWANYGYTF.

CDR3 in amino acids: CASSLRTSPYNEQFF. Here the CDR3 DNA reads TGTGCCAGCAGTCTTAGGACTAGCCCCTACAATGAGCAGTTCTTC. The chain couples TRBV7-2 to TRBJ2-1; 8 bases agree with TRBD2. V was clipped by 6 bases and J by 2 bases; unmatched bases: 6. CDR1 is SGHTA, CDR2 FQGNSA, per germline. CDR3 length equals 15 residues.

The chain has TRBV19 and TRBJ2-1; D perhaps matches TRBD2 (5 bases). This CDR3 has 15 amino acids. Germline V gives CDR1 LNHDA, CDR2 SQIVND (reference sequence). Trimming pared 1 base from V and 8 bases from J, leaving 15 bases between. CDR3: CASSIGEQSWDEQFF. CDR3 bases: TGTGCCAGTAGTATAGGGGAGCAAAGTTGGGATGAGCAGTTCTTC.

The V gene is TRBV7-9, the J gene TRBJ2-7; 9 bases agree with TRBD1. Looked up from germline, CDR1 is SEHNR and CDR2 is FQNEAQ (reference sequence). V dropped 4 bases and J dropped 3; count of bases not matched to a gene: 4. This CDR3 comprises 14 residues. This CDR3 is CASSSGQGHYEQYF. CDR3 coding DNA: TGTGCCAGCAGCTCGGGACAGGGCCACTACGAGCAGTACTTC.

The genes are TRBV5-1 and TRBJ1-3, with no clear D. This CDR3 comprises 16 residues. Deletions cut 0 bases from V and 2 bases from J, with 12 bases between. In germline, CDR1 is SGHRS, CDR2 YFSETQ. CDR3 sequence: CASSLDSGIAGNTIYF. The CDR3 DNA reads as TGCGCCAGCAGCTTGGATTCGGGGATAGCTGGAAACACCATATATTTT. The full variable domain, its missing parts supplied by reference TRBV5-1 and TRBJ1-3, is KAGVTQTPRYLIKTRGQQVTLSCSPISGHRSVSWYQQTPGQGLQFLFEYFSETQRNKGNFPGRFSGRQFSNSRSEMNVSTLELGDSALYLCASSLDSGIAGNTIYFGEGSWLTVV.

This sequence joins TRBV6-5 and TRBJ2-7; D might be TRBD2 (5 bases). Trimming took off 6 bases at V and 0 bases at J, with 15 bases between the two ends. The CDR3 runs 15 residues. Germline V gives CDR1 MNHEY, CDR2 SVGAGI. Written as DNA, the CDR3 is TGTGCCAGCAGCCTAGCCCGCGCGAGCTCCTACGAGCAGTACTTC. Its translation: CASSLARASSYEQYF.

The chain carries TRBV19 and TRBJ1-2; no clear D gene. V lost 7 bases to trimming and J lost 0 bases, with 12 bases between them. The length of the CDR3 is 14 residues. CDR1 LNHDA and CDR2 SQIVND come from the germline V gene (reference sequence). This CDR3 reads CASTTGISNYGYTF. DNA for the CDR3: TGTGCCAGTACTACCGGGATTTCTAACTATGGCTACACCTTC. Full variable domain (remainder filled in from reference TRBV19 and TRBJ1-2): DGGITQSPKYLFRKEGQNVTLSCEQNLNHDAMYWYRQDPGQGLRLIYYSQIVNDFQKGDIAEGYSVSREKKESFPLTVTSAQKNPTAFYLCASTTGISNYGYTFGSGTRLTVV.

The chain recombines TRBV2 with TRBJ1-4, with 9 nucleotides matching TRBD1. Trimming cost V 6 bases and J 7 bases; bases outside gene matches: 6. Germline CDR1 is SNHLY and CDR2 is FYNNEI. CDR3 length equals 14 residues. The CDR3 DNA follows: TGTGCCAGCAGCGAACAGGGGGCGAGTGAAAAACTGTTTTTT. As protein: CASSEQGASEKLFF.